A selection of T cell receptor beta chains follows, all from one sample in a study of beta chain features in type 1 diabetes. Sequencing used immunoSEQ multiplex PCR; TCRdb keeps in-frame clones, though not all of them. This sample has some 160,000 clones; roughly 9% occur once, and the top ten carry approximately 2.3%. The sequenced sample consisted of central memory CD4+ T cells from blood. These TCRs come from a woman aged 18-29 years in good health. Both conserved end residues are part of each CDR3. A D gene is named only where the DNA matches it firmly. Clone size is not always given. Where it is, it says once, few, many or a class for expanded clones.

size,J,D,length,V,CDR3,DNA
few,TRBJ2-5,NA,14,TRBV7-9,CASSLAGVVETQYF,TGTGCCAGCAGCTTAGCGGGAGTGGTGGAGACCCAGTACTTC
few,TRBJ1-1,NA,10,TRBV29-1,CSVAGVTAFF,TGCAGCGTTGCCGGGGTGACGGCTTTCTTT
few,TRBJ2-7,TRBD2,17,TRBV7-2,CASSSGLAGPSSYEQYF,TGTGCCAGCAGCTCCGGACTAGCGGGGCCCAGCTCCTACGAGCAGTACTTC
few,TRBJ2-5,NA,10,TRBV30,CAWSAETQYF,TGTGCCTGGAGTGCTGAGACCCAGTACTTC
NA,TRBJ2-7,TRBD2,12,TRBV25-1,CASTSGSYEQYF,TGTGCCAGCACTAGCGGGAGTTACGAGCAGTACTTC
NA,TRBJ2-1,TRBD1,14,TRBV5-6,CASRTTTGGDEQFF,TGTGCCAGCAGAACTACGACAGGGGGCGATGAGCAGTTCTTC
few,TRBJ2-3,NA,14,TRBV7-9,CASSLAVSTDTQYF,TGTGCCAGCAGCTTAGCCGTTAGCACAGATACGCAGTATTTT
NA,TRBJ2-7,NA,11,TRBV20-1,CSASERGEQYF,TGCAGTGCTAGTGAGAGGGGGGAGCAGTACTTC
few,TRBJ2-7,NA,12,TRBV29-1,CSVGVHSDEQYF,TGCAGCGTTGGGGTTCACAGTGACGAGCAGTACTTC
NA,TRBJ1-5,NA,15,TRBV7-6,CASSLGGGPGQPQHF,TGTGCCAGCAGCTTAGGGGGGGGACCGGGTCAGCCCCAGCATTTT
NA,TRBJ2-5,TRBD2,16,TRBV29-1,CSAQGLAGGRGETQYF,TGCAGCGCCCAGGGACTAGCGGGGGGCCGCGGAGAGACCCAGTACTTC
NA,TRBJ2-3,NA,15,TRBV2,CASSEQGGSTDTQYF,TGTGCCAGCAGTGAACAGGGGGGTAGCACAGATACGCAGTATTTT
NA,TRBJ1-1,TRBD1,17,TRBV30,CAWSARTGDYMNTEAFF,TGTGCCTGGAGTGCGCGGACAGGCGATTACATGAACACTGAAGCTTTCTTT
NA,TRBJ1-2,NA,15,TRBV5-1,CASSLDSGTNYGYTF,TGCGCCAGCAGCTTGGACTCAGGGACTAACTATGGCTACACCTTC
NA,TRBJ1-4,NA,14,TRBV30,CAWSEAGFNEKLFF,TGTGCCTGGAGTGAGGCGGGGTTTAATGAAAAACTGTTTTTT
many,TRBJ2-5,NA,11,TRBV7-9,CASTSEETQYF,TGTGCCAGCACCTCGGAGGAGACCCAGTACTTC
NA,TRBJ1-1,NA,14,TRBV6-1,CALVKLGGQDDAFF,TGTGCCCTAGTGAAACTTGGAGGGCAGGACGACGCTTTCTTT
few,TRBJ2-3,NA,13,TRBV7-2,CASSFPYTDTQYF,TGTGCCAGCAGCTTTCCTTACACAGATACGCAGTATTTT
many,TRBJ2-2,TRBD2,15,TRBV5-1,CASSLVGLASGELFF,TGCGCCAGCAGCTTGGTAGGACTAGCGTCCGGGGAGCTGTTTTTT
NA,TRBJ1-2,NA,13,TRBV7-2,CASSLASGNGYTF,TGTGCCAGCAGCTTAGCGTCAGGGAATGGCTACACCTTC
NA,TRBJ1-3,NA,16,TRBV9,CASSVGTRGAGNTIYF,TGTGCCAGCAGCGTGGGGACTCGCGGAGCTGGAAACACCATATATTTT
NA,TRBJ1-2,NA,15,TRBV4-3,CASSQEGQAKHGYTF,TGCGCCAGCAGCCAAGAGGGGCAGGCGAAGCATGGCTACACCTTC
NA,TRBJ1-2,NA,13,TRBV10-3,CAISEQGNYGYTF,TGTGCCATCAGTGAGCAGGGGAACTATGGCTACACCTTC
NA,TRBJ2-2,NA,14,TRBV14,CASSRSGNTGELFF,TGTGCCAGCAGCCGTTCAGGGAACACCGGGGAGCTGTTTTTT
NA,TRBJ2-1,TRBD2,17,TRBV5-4,CASSLGPTSGSFNEQFF,TGTGCCAGCAGCTTGGGGCCAACTAGCGGGAGTTTCAATGAGCAGTTCTTC
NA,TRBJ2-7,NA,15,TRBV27,CASRPNSRGAYEQYF,TGTGCCAGCAGACCGAACTCCAGGGGAGCCTACGAGCAGTACTTC
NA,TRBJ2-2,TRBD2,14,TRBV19,CASGTSGRTGELFF,TGTGCCAGTGGGACTAGCGGGAGGACCGGGGAGCTGTTTTTT
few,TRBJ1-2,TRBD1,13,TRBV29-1,CSVEDRGDYGYTF,TGCAGCGTTGAAGACAGGGGGGACTATGGCTACACCTTC
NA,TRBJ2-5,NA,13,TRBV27,CASRLQGVETQYF,TGTGCCAGCAGACTACAGGGAGTCGAGACCCAGTACTTC
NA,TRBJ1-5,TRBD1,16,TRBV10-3,CAISERTGNSNQPQHF,TGTGCCATCAGTGAGAGGACAGGGAATAGCAATCAGCCCCAGCATTTT
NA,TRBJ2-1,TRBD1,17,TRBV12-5,CASGYSAGTGGHNEQFF,TGTGCTAGTGGTTACTCGGCCGGGACAGGGGGTCACAATGAGCAGTTCTTC
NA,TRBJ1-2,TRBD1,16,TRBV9,CASSVVSGTGRYGYTF,TGTGCCAGCAGCGTAGTATCCGGGACAGGGAGGTATGGCTACACCTTC
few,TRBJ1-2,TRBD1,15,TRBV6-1,CASSESRDRLYGYTF,TGTGCCAGCAGTGAAAGCCGGGACAGGCTCTATGGCTACACCTTC
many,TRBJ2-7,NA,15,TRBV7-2,CASSLFGGQIYEQYF,TGTGCCAGCAGCTTATTCGGGGGACAGATCTACGAGCAGTACTTC
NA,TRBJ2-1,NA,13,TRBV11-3,CASSLGQNNEQFF,TGTGCCAGCAGCTTAGGCCAGAACAATGAGCAGTTCTTC
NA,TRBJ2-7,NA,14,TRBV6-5,CASSHPDSHYEQYF,TGTGCCAGCAGCCACCCCGACAGCCACTACGAGCAGTACTTC
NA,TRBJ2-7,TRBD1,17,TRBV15,CATSRDSRGRGSYEQYF,TGTGCCACCAGCAGAGACAGCAGGGGGCGAGGCTCCTACGAGCAGTACTTC
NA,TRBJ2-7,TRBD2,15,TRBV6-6,CASSGTSGRAYEQYF,TGTGCCAGCAGCGGAACTAGCGGGAGGGCCTACGAGCAGTACTTC
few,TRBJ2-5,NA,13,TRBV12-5,CASARGHEETQYF,TGTGCTAGTGCCAGGGGACATGAAGAGACCCAGTACTTC
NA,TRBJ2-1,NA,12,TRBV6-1,CASRLALDEQFF,TGTGCCAGCAGACTAGCCTTAGATGAGCAGTTCTTC